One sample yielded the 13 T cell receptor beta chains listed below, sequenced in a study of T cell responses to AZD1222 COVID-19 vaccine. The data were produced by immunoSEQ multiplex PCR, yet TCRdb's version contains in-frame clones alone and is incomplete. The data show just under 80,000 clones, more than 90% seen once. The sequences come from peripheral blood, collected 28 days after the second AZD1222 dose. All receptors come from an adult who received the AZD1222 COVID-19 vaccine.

The DNA for the CDR3 is TGTGCCAGCAGTTTAGGAGAAAAACTGTTTTTT. Residues: CASSLGEKLFF. V is TRBV28 and J is TRBJ1-4; D remains unclear. Trimming left V 2 bases short and J 8 bases short, with 3 bases between. CDR3 length equals 11 residues. CDR1 is MDHEN and CDR2 is SYDVKM in the germline V gene.

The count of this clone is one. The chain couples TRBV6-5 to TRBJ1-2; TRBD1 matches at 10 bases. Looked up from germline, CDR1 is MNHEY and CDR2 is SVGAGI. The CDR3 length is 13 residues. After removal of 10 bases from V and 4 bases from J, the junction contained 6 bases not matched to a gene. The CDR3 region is CAIARTGGYGYTF. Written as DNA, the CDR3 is TGTGCCATTGCAAGGACAGGGGGCTATGGCTACACCTTC.

The CDR3 region has the DNA TGTGCCAGCAGCCATGGGGGCGTGGAGCAGTTCTTC. This encodes CASSHGGVEQFF. V is TRBV11-3 and J is TRBJ2-1; TRBD1 might be the D (6 bases). Trimming cost V 5 bases and J 10 bases, with 12 bases left between them. CDR3 size: 12 residues. Per the germline V gene, CDR1 is SGHNT and CDR2 is YENEEA.

The CDR3 sequence: CASSLVGRVGETQYF. In DNA form, the CDR3 reads TGTGCCAGCAGCTTAGTAGGCAGGGTAGGAGAGACCCAGTACTTC. V is TRBV11-2 and J is TRBJ2-5; D perhaps matches TRBD1 (5 bases). Germline V gives CDR1 SGHAT, CDR2 FQNNGV. CDR3 length: 15 residues. Trimming removed 1 base at V and 4 bases at J, with 13 bases between.

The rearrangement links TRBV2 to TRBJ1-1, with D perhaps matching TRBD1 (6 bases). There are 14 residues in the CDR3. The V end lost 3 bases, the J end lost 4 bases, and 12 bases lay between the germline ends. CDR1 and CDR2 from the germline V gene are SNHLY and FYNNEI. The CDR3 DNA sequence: TGTGCCAGCAGTGACAGGGGCAGTTTCACTGAAGCTTTCTTT. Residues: CASSDRGSFTEAFF.

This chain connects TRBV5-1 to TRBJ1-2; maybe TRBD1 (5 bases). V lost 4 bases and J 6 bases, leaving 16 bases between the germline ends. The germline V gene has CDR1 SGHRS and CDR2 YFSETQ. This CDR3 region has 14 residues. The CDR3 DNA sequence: TGCGCCAGCAGCCTGATTGGCAGGGTGGATGGCTACACCTTC. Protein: CASSLIGRVDGYTF.

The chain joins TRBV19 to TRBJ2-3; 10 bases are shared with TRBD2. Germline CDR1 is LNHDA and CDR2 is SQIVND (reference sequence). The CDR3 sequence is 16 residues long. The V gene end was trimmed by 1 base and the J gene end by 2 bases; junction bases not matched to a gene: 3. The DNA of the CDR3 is TGTGCCAGTAGTATAGCCGGGACTAGCGACACAGATACGCAGTATTTT. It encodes CASSIAGTSDTDTQYF.

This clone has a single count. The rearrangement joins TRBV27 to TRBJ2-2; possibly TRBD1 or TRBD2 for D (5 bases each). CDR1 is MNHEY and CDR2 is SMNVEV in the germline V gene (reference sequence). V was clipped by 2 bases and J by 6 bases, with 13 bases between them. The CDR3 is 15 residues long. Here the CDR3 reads CASSLARGVAGELFF. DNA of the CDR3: TGTGCCAGCAGTTTAGCTCGGGGCGTCGCCGGGGAGCTGTTTTTT.

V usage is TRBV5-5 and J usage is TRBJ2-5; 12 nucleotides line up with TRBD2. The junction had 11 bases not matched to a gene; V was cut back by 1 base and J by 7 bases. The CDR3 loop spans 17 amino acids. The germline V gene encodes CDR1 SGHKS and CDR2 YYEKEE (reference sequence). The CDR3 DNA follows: TGTGCCAGCAGCTTGAGACTAGCGGGAGAGGGGTTGGTGACCCAGTACTTC. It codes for CASSLRLAGEGLVTQYF. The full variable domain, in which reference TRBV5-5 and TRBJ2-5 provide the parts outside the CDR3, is DAGVTQSPTHLIKTRGQQVTLRCSPISGHKSVSWYQQVLGQGPQFIFQYYEKEERGRGNFPDRFSARQFPNYSSELNVNALLLGDSALYLCASSLRLAGEGLVTQYFGPGTRLLVL.

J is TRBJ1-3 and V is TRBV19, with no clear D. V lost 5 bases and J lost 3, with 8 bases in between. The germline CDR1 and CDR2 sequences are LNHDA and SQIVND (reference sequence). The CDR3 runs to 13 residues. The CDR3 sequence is CASSPLSGNTIYF. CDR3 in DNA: TGTGCCAGTAGTCCTCTAAGTGGAAACACCATATATTTT. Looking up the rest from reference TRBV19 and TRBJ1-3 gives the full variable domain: DGGITQSPKYLFRKEGQNVTLSCEQNLNHDAMYWYRQDPGQGLRLIYYSQIVNDFQKGDIAEGYSVSREKKESFPLTVTSAQKNPTAFYLCASSPLSGNTIYFGEGSWLTVV.

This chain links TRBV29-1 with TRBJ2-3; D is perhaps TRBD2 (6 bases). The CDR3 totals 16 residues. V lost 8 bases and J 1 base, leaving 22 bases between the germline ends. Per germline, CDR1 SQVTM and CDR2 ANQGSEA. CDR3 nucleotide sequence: TGCAGCTATTGGGGACGGGAGTTTCTGGGCACAGATACGCAGTATTTT. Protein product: CSYWGREFLGTDTQYF.

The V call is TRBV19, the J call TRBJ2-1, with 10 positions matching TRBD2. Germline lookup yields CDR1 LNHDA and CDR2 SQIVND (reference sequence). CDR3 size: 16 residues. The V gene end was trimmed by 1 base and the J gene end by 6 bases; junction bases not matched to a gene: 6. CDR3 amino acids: CASSIVASGSFNEQFF. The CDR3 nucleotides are TGTGCCAGTAGTATAGTGGCTAGCGGGAGCTTCAATGAGCAGTTCTTC.

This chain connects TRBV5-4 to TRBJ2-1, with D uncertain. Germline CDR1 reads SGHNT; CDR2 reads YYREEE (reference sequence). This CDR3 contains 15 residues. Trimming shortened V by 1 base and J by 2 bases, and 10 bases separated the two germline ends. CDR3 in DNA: TGTGCCAGCAGCTTGAGCTCTGAGGCCTACAATGAGCAGTTCTTC. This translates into CASSLSSEAYNEQFF.